These T cell receptor beta chains were read from a single sample in a study of PD-L1 blockade in urothelial cancer. Method: immunoSEQ multiplex PCR; TCRdb's copy keeps in-frame clones and lacks some. The data hold around 40,000 clones, with around 89% observed a single time. Sequencing was performed on PBMCs, taken around atezolizumab (anti-PD-L1) treatment. The receptors were gathered from a man between 60 and 70 years old with urothelial cancer. CDR3s include the opening cysteine and the closing phenylalanine or tryptophan. Fields, in order: clone size, V gene, J gene, D gene, CDR3 DNA, CDR3 protein. The D gene is left open where the match is weak. Clone size is stated in some rows and not others, as once, few, many or a class when expanded.

once	TRBV23-1	TRBJ2-2	-	TGCGCCAGCAGTCAACACAGGAAGTCGGGGGTCAAATACACCGGGGAGCTGTTTTTT	CASSQHRKSGVKYTGELFF
-	TRBV4-2	TRBJ1-3	-	TGTGCCAGCAGCCCTGGGGCATCTGGAAACACCATATATTTT	CASSPGASGNTIYF
-	TRBV11-2	TRBJ2-2	TRBD2	TGTGCCAGCAGCCCGGGACTAGCCGTGGCCGGGGAGCTGTTTTTT	CASSPGLAVAGELFF
-	TRBV15	TRBJ1-4	-	TGTGCCACCAGCCGATCAGGGTTAGCTAATGAAAAACTGTTTTTT	CATSRSGLANEKLFF
-	TRBV7-3	TRBJ2-2	TRBD1	TGTGCCAGCAGCGTTACCGGACAGGACACCGGGGAGCTGTTTTTT	CASSVTGQDTGELFF
-	TRBV9	TRBJ2-5	TRBD1	TGTGCCAGCAGCCCCTGGGACAGGGGCTCCGGGACCCAGTACTTC	CASSPWDRGSGTQYF
-	TRBV2	TRBJ2-1	-	TGTGCCAGCAGTGGTGGGAGTGTAAACAATGAGCAGTTCTTC	CASSGGSVNNEQFF
-	TRBV5-1	TRBJ2-7	-	TGCGCCAGCAGCTTAGGAAGCGGTTACGAGCAGTACTTC	CASSLGSGYEQYF
-	TRBV18	TRBJ2-7	-	TGTGCCAGCTCACCCATAGCGGGACAGACCTACGAGCAGTACTTC	CASSPIAGQTYEQYF
-	TRBV5-4	TRBJ2-1	TRBD1	TGTGCCAGCAGCCGGGACAGGGGGTCCTACAATGAGCAGTTCTTC	CASSRDRGSYNEQFF
-	TRBV7-2	TRBJ1-2	-	TGTGCCAGCAGCTTAGGGGGCAGGGTCTATGGCTACACCTTC	CASSLGGRVYGYTF
-	TRBV2	TRBJ2-2	TRBD2	TGTGCCAGCAGTTCACTTGGTGGACTAGCGGGGGAGTTGACCGGGGAGCTGTTTTTT	CASSSLGGLAGELTGELFF
-	TRBV10-3	TRBJ2-3	TRBD2	TGTGCCATCAGTGATCCTCTAGCGGGGGCCCCAACCACAGATACGCAGTATTTT	CAISDPLAGAPTTDTQYF
-	TRBV5-1	TRBJ2-5	TRBD2	TGCGCCAGCAGCCCGGGGGGACTAGCGGGACAAGAGACCCAGTACTTC	CASSPGGLAGQETQYF
once	TRBV9	TRBJ1-3	TRBD1	TGTGCCAGCAGCGACCGCTACCGGGGACCGGGACAGGGGGCGTCTGGAAACACCATATATTTT	CASSDRYRGPGQGASGNTIYF
-	TRBV29-1	TRBJ2-7	TRBD1	TGCAGCGTGATGGGACAGGGAGTCTACGAGCAGTACTTC	CSVMGQGVYEQYF